This T cell receptor (beta chain) was recorded in a study of blood T cell repertoires in COVID-19. The V and J ends lost 2 bases and 8 bases, in that order; junction bases with no gene match: 8. Germline CDR1 SEHNR, CDR2 FQNEAQ (reference sequence). This CDR3 spans 15 amino acids. Per the original data handling: Estimated nucleated cell counts came from reference gene primer amplification. Generated by immunoSEQ multiplex PCR, the TCRdb table keeps only in-frame clones and is missing some. V and J calls and clone size are as listed in that table; D and trimming were resolved from the DNA. The data show some 65,000 clones, 85% seen once.

The sample taken for sequencing was peripheral blood. This receptor was identified in a man aged 80 or over with acute or convalescent COVID-19. V and J are TRBV7-9 and TRBJ1-4, with TRBD1 identical over 7 bases. Here the CDR3 reads CASSLSGQAGEKLFF. The CDR3 DNA reads TGTGCCAGCAGCTTATCTGGACAGGCGGGCGAAAAACTGTTTTTT.